This T cell receptor (beta chain) was sequenced in a study of shared clonotypes between healthy human individuals. In the study overall: Aged 18 to 49, the donors were a couple of women and a few men.

Everyone who donated was a Caucasian adult who lived in Nashville, Tennessee. Profiling relied on immunoSEQ multiplex PCR, and the TCRdb table lists in-frame clones only, not all of them. The sample has millions of clones, about 95% seen once; the top ten hold 0.1% to 0.15%. As for this clone: Other DNA sequences in this specimen translate into the identical CDR3.

The germline V gene has CDR1 SGDLS and CDR2 YYNGEE. CDR3 length: 13 amino acids. V was clipped by 0 bases and J by 2 bases, with 5 bases between them. The sequence was collected from a man between 18 and 29 years old in good health. The chain has TRBV9 and TRBJ1-2; D is unresolved. Sample: naive CD4+ T cells sorted from blood. Regarding subset: CD45RA+ positively selected. CDR3 residues: CASSVDRNYGYTF. The CDR3 coding sequence is TGTGCCAGCAGCGTAGATAGAAACTATGGCTACACCTTC.